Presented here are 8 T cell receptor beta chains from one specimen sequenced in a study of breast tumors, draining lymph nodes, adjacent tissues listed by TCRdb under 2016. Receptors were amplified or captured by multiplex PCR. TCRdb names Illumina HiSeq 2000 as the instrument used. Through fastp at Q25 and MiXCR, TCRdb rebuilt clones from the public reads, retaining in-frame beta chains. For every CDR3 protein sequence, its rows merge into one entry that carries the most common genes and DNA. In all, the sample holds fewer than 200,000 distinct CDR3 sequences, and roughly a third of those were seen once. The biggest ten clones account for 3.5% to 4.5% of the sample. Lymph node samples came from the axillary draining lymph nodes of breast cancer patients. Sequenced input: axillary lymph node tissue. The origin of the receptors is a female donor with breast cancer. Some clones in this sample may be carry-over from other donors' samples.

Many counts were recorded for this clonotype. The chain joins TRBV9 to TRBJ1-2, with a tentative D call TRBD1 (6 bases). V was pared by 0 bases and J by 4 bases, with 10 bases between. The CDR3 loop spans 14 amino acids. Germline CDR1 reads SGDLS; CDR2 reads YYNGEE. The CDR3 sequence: CASSVAGGGYGYTF. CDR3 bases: TGTGCCAGCAGCGTAGCCGGGGGCGGCTATGGCTACACCTTC. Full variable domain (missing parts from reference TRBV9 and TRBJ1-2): DSGVTQTPKHLITATGQRVTLRCSPRSGDLSVYWYQQSLDQGLQFLIQYYNGEERAKGNILERFSAQQFPDLHSELNLSSLELGDSALYFCASSVAGGGYGYTFGSGTRLTVV.

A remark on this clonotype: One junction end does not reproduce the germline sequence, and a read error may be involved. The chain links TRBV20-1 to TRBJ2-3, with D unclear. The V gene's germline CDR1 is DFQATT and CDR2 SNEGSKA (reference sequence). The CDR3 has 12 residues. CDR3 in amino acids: CSATSDGDTQYF. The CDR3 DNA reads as TGCAGTGCCACCAGTGACGGAGATACGCAGTACTTT.

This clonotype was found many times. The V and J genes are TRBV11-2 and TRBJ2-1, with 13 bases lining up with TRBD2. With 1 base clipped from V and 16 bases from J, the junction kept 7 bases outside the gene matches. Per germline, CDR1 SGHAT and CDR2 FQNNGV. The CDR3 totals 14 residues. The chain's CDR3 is CASSLGGTSGKDFF. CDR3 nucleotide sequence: TGTGCCAGCAGCTTAGGGGGGACTAGCGGGAAGGATTTCTTC.

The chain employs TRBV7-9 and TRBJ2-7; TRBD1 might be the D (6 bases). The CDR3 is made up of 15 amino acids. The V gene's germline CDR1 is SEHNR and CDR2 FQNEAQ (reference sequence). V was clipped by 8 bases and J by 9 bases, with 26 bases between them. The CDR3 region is CASSPGDTQYHGQYF. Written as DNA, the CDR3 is TGTGCCAGCTCCCCAGGGGACACCCAGTACCACGGGCAGTACTTC.

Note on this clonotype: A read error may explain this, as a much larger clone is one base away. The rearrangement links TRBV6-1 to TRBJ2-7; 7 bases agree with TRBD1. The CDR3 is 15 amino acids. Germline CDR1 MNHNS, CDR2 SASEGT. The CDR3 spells CVSSGDRAISYEQYF. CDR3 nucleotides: TGTGTCAGCAGTGGTGACAGGGCCATCTCCTACGAGCAGTACTTC.

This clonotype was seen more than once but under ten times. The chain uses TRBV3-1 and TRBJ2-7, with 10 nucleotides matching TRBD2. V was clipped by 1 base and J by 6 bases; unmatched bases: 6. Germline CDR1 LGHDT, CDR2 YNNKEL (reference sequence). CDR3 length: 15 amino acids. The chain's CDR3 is CASSQGNGLAAEQYF. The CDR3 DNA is TGTGCCAGCAGCCAAGGAAATGGACTAGCGGCCGAGCAGTACTTC.

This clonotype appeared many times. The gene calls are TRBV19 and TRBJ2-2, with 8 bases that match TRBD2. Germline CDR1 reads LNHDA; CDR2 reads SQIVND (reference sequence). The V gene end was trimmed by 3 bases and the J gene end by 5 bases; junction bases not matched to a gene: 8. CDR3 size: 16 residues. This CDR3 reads CASSIGLARWTGELFF. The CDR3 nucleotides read TGTGCCAGTAGTATTGGACTAGCCCGATGGACCGGGGAGCTGTTTTTT. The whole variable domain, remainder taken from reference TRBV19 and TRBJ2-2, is DGGITQSPKYLFRKEGQNVTLSCEQNLNHDAMYWYRQDPGQGLRLIYYSQIVNDFQKGDIAEGYSVSREKKESFPLTVTSAQKNPTAFYLCASSIGLARWTGELFFGEGSRLTVL.

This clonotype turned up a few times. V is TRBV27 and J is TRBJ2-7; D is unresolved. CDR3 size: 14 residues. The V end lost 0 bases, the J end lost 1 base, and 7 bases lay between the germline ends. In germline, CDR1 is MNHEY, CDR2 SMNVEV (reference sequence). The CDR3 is CASSLSIYSYEQYF. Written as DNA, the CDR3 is TGTGCCAGCAGTTTATCGATCTATTCCTACGAGCAGTACTTC.